The source of this T cell receptor beta chain is a study of T cells in Graves' hyperthyroidism and ophthalmopathy. On the study more broadly: At the time of initial diagnosis and before any treatment, peripheral blood was collected. Overall study results and limits: Model output signaled ophthalmopathy a median 6.5 months ahead of onset.

This clonotype was observed a single time. The antigen is undetermined. RNA transcripts provided the source from which TCR beta CDR3 regions were amplified. When the TCR CDR3 underwent first-round RT-PCR, the HTBI primer set was used. MiXCR, applied by TCRdb to the multiplex PCR reads, yields one record per CDR3 protein. The table records over 550,000 distinct CDR3 sequences, over 15% of them present only once. The length of the CDR3 is 15 residues. Germline lookup yields CDR1 MNHNS and CDR2 SASEGT. V was clipped by 2 bases and J by 1 base, with 9 bases between them. Patients aged 18 to 65 had newly diagnosed hyperthyroidism that had lasted under 2 months. The study excluded patients with uncontrolled infection, other autoimmune disease, pregnancy or lactation.

V and J are TRBV6-1 and TRBJ2-1; unclear D gene. This receptor was identified in a woman aged 18-30 years with Graves' hyperthyroidism. Sequences were obtained from blood. The CDR3 nucleotides are TGTGCCAGCAGTGAAACCCTAGATTCCTACAATGAGCAGTTCTTC. Its protein product is CASSETLDSYNEQFF.